This T cell receptor beta chain was obtained from a study of CD8+CD57+ T cells in acquired aplastic anemia. About the research overall: Recorded DNA amounts for sorted CD4+ and CD8+ cells had an average of 3.2 ug.

Genomic DNA constituted the template upon which TCR beta VDJ and CDR3 profiling was performed. TCRdb recomputed calls from the reads with MiXCR, one row per CDR3 protein. This sample has under 150,000 distinct CDR3 sequences, with 41% found just once. Germline V gene lookup returns CDR1 SGDLS and CDR2 YYNGEE. CDR3 length: 15 residues. The ends lost 4 bases at V and 6 bases at J; junction bases unmatched: 10. Points from the study as a whole: Roughly 28 was the count of CD8+ CDR3 sequences that patients shared with controls. The study found no significant CD8+ Simpson's diversity difference between patients and controls.

In its sample, this clonotype was seen many times. The target antigen is unknown. The TCR sequence derives from a human donor in good health, serving as a control. Sequenced: sorted CD4+, CD8+, or CD8+CD57+ T cells (not recorded which) from PBMCs. V is TRBV9 and J is TRBJ1-2, with 9 bases fitting TRBD1. CDR3 coding DNA: TGTGCCAGCAGCTCCGGGACAGGGAAAGAGCATGGCTACACCTTC. Translating it yields CASSSGTGKEHGYTF.